This is a list of T cell receptor beta chains from one sample in a study of control samples from healthy donors and cancer patients. Produced via immunoSEQ multiplex PCR; TCRdb's table is partial and in-frame only. The sample includes approximately 86,000 clones, 90% to 95% seen only once; the top ten take approximately 1.5%. The source material was blood. These receptors were taken from a woman under 40 in good health. Both conserved end residues are part of each CDR3. Fields, in order: clone size, D gene, J gene, V gene, CDR3 DNA, CDR3 protein. D genes are given only for firm matches. Expanded clones get a size class; other rows say once, few or many, or leave the size out.

>.|.|TRBJ2-2|TRBV11-2
TGTGCCAGCAGCCCTTCCGGGTTGGCAGCGAGGAACACCGGGGAGCTGTTTTTT
CASSPSGLAARNTGELFF
>.|.|TRBJ2-4|TRBV28
TGTGCCAGTGACCAGGGCCAAAACATTCAGTACTTC
CASDQGQNIQYF
>.|.|TRBJ2-2|TRBV21-1
TGTGCCAGCAAATGCGAATCCGCGGGGGGACTGACTAGCGGGTTTGGCACCGGGGAGCTGTTTTTT
CASKCESAGGLTSGFGTGELFF
>.|TRBD2|TRBJ2-7|TRBV7-9
TGTGCCGGCAGCTTAGGTGTCGGGACTAGCGGGAATGAGCAGTACTTC
CAGSLGVGTSGNEQYF
>.|.|TRBJ1-6|TRBV25-1
TGTGCCAGCAGTGGCGGGCTCATTGGTTCACCCCTCCACTTT
CASSGGLIGSPLHF
>.|TRBD2|TRBJ2-2|TRBV6-5
TGTGCCAGCAGTTACTCGACTAGCGGGACCGGGGAGCTGTTTTTT
CASSYSTSGTGELFF
>.|.|TRBJ2-7|TRBV15
TGTGCCACCAGCAGGGCTGGGGCCACCTACGAGCAGTACTTC
CATSRAGATYEQYF
>.|TRBD2|TRBJ2-1|TRBV6-2/TRBV6-3
TGTGCCAGCAGACCTAGCGGGAGAGAGCAGTTCTTC
CASRPSGREQFF
>.|.|TRBJ2-1|TRBV3-1/TRBV3-2
TGTGCCAGCAGCCAAGTAGGAAGAGGCGCTTTCGCGGACTACAATGAGCAGTTCTTC
CASSQVGRGAFADYNEQFF
>many|.|TRBJ2-2|TRBV2
TGTGCCAGCACCACTTGGAGGGGTGGCACCGGGGAGCTGTTTTTT
CASTTWRGGTGELFF
>.|.|TRBJ2-7|TRBV7-8
TGTGCCAGCAGCTTAGATAGGGCCTACGAGCAGTACTTC
CASSLDRAYEQYF
>.|TRBD1|TRBJ1-5|TRBV7-8
TGTGCCAGCAGCTCGCGGGACAGGGGGGTTTTAAATCAGCCCCAGCATTTT
CASSSRDRGVLNQPQHF
>.|.|TRBJ2-3|TRBV11-2
TGTGCCAGCAGCTTAGAAGTAATGGGTCGGGATTTGGATACGCAGTATTTT
CASSLEVMGRDLDTQYF
>.|.|TRBJ1-1|TRBV5-8
TGTGCCAGCAGCTCGGACGGGAGGACTGAAGCTTTCTTT
CASSSDGRTEAFF
>.|TRBD1|TRBJ1-5|TRBV10-1
TGCGCCAGCAGACTTGGACAGGGGGGGAATCAGCCCCAGCATTTT
CASRLGQGGNQPQHF
>.|.|TRBJ2-3|TRBV5-8
TGTGCCAGCATCATGCTCCTGCGGGACAACACAGATACGCAGTATTTT
CASIMLLRDNTDTQYF
>.|TRBD2|TRBJ2-1|TRBV29-1
TGCAGCGTTGAAGGAGGACTAGCGGGGGGGCTAGTCAATGAGCAGTTCTTC
CSVEGGLAGGLVNEQFF
>.|.|TRBJ2-2|TRBV18
TGTGCCAGCTCACTTTGGACACTAAACACCGGGGAGCTGTTTTTT
CASSLWTLNTGELFF
>once|TRBD2|TRBJ2-2|TRBV3-1/TRBV3-2
TGTGCCAGCAGCCAGGCTAGCGGGGGGGCAAGGGAGCTGTTTTTT
CASSQASGGARELFF
>once|.|TRBJ1-2|TRBV20-1
TGCAGTGCTACGGTGGACTATGGCTACACCTTC
CSATVDYGYTF
>.|.|TRBJ2-7|TRBV11-3
TGTGCCAGCAGCGAGATATCCTACGAGCAGTACTTC
CASSEISYEQYF
>.|TRBD1|TRBJ2-5|TRBV9
TGTGCCAGCAGCGCCGCTACAGGGGTAGAGACCCAGTACTTC
CASSAATGVETQYF
>.|.|TRBJ2-1|TRBV9
TGTGCCAGCGCCTTTAGCTTGGCCGGCAATGAGCAGTTCTTC
CASAFSLAGNEQFF
>.|TRBD1|TRBJ1-6|TRBV4-1
TGCGCCAGCAGCCAGGAGACAGGGGCCTCCTATAATTCACCCCTCCACTTT
CASSQETGASYNSPLHF
>.|.|TRBJ1-1|TRBV6-5
TGTGCCAGCAGTTACTCAGAGGCCCTGGGAACTGAAGCTTTCTTT
CASSYSEALGTEAFF
>.|.|TRBJ1-4|TRBV9
TGTGCCAGCAGCGTAGCTCCAAGCGCGGGAGGGGGTACAGGAAAACTGTTTTTT
CASSVAPSAGGGTGKLFF
>.|.|TRBJ2-3|TRBV6-5
TGTGCCAGCAGTTACTCGAGGGCTGGTACGCAGTATTTT
CASSYSRAGTQYF